The 30 T cell receptor beta chains listed next were all sequenced from one sample in a study of cytomegalovirus exposure and HLA in healthy donors. Both 60 Vbeta primers and 13 Jbeta primers went into the PCR. Here immunoSEQ multiplex PCR was the method, and the copy in TCRdb shows in-frame clones only, minus some. This sample has about 200,000 clones; 75% to 90% occur once, and the top ten carry around 0.3%. The sample was PBMCs. The receptors were sampled from a woman aged 30 to 39 in good health and CMV-seronegative.

The V call is TRBV4-2, the J call TRBJ1-3; no definite D call. Trimming pared 5 bases from V and 0 bases from J, leaving 11 bases between. This CDR3 comprises 15 residues. Germline V gene data show CDR1 as LGHNA and CDR2 as YNFKEQ. CDR3 region: CASSSPGISGNTIYF. DNA for the CDR3: TGTGCCAGCAGCTCTCCGGGGATCTCTGGAAACACCATATATTTT.

This chain uses TRBV7-6 with TRBJ2-5; 9 bases align to TRBD1. Near its end, the DNA agrees better with TRBJ2-7, so the J call may be wrong. CDR3 length equals 13 residues. Per the germline V gene, CDR1 is SGHVS and CDR2 is FNYEAQ. CDR3 sequence: CASSQGTGNEQYF. For the CDR3, the DNA is TGTGCCAGCAGCCAAGGGACAGGGAACGAGCAGTACTTC.

This sequence joins TRBV9 and TRBJ2-1; 7 positions match TRBD2. V lost 0 bases and J lost 3; bases outside the gene matches: 6. Germline CDR1 reads SGDLS; CDR2 reads YYNGEE. The CDR3 has 16 residues. In DNA form, the CDR3 reads TGTGCCAGCAGCGTAGGGGGCGGCGGGGGCTACAATGAGCAGTTCTTC. This gives the protein CASSVGGGGGYNEQFF.

This chain uses TRBV2 with TRBJ1-5; D might be TRBD1 (5 bases). CDR3 length: 14 residues. Germline loops: CDR1 SNHLY, CDR2 FYNNEI. The V end lost 2 bases, the J end lost 7 bases, and 12 bases lay between the germline ends. CDR3 loop: CASSELGGRQPQHF. The CDR3 region has the DNA TGTGCCAGCAGTGAATTGGGGGGTCGACAGCCCCAGCATTTT.

This rearrangement joins TRBV5-1 to TRBJ1-2; D is unclear. This CDR3 region has 12 residues. V dropped 0 bases and J dropped 5 bases, with 5 bases sitting between them. Germline V gene lookup returns CDR1 SGHRS and CDR2 YFSETQ. CDR3 DNA sequence: TGCGCCAGCAGCTTGGACCAGTATGGCTACACCTTC. Protein product: CASSLDQYGYTF.

The chain is built from TRBV19 and TRBJ2-5; the match to TRBD1 covers 11 bases. V lost 4 bases, J lost 4 bases, and 8 bases stayed unmatched. There are 16 residues in the CDR3. From germline, CDR1 is LNHDA and CDR2 SQIVND (reference sequence). The CDR3 loop reads CASSTGQGASGETQYF. The CDR3 region has the DNA TGTGCCAGTAGTACCGGACAGGGGGCGAGTGGAGAGACCCAGTACTTC.

The chain links TRBV5-6 to TRBJ2-7, with a tentative D call TRBD1 (5 bases). Germline assignment: CDR1 SGHDT and CDR2 YYEEEE. This CDR3 has 13 residues. Trimming stripped 3 bases from V and 0 bases from J, with 7 bases between. Here the CDR3 reads CASSWGFSYEQYF. DNA of the CDR3: TGTGCCAGCAGCTGGGGCTTCTCCTACGAGCAGTACTTC.

V and J are TRBV2 and TRBJ2-1; 11 bases fit TRBD1. V gave up 4 bases and J gave up 9 bases; unmatched junction bases: 14. From germline, CDR1 is SNHLY and CDR2 FYNNEI. CDR3 size: 17 residues. In DNA form, the CDR3 reads TGTGCCAGCAGTGCCCGACCCGGGACAGGGGGTCTCGGTGAGCAGTTCTTC. Amino acids: CASSARPGTGGLGEQFF.

V is TRBV5-1 and J is TRBJ2-5, with a weak D call TRBD1 (6 bases). Looked up from germline, CDR1 is SGHRS and CDR2 is YFSETQ. With 3 bases removed from V and 2 bases from J, the gap between germline ends came to 11 bases. CDR3 length equals 14 residues. CDR3 sequence (DNA): TGCGCCAGCAGCTGGCCAGGACAGCAAGAGACCCAGTACTTC. Its protein product is CASSWPGQQETQYF. Full variable domain (outside the CDR3, taken from reference TRBV5-1 and TRBJ2-5): KAGVTQTPRYLIKTRGQQVTLSCSPISGHRSVSWYQQTPGQGLQFLFEYFSETQRNKGNFPGRFSGRQFSNSRSEMNVSTLELGDSALYLCASSWPGQQETQYFGPGTRLLVL.

Here the CDR3 reads CASSRDRSSYNEQFF. CDR3 coding DNA: TGTGCCAGCAGTCGGGACAGGAGCTCCTACAATGAGCAGTTCTTC. The chain links TRBV6-6 to TRBJ2-1; TRBD1 aligns across 8 bases. Germline CDR1 is MNHNY and CDR2 is SVGAGI (reference sequence). There are 15 residues in the CDR3. V was pared by 5 bases and J by 0 bases, with 3 bases of the junction left unmatched.

The gene calls are TRBV7-4 and TRBJ1-1; D possibly corresponds to TRBD1 (6 bases). Trimming removed 6 bases at V and 5 bases at J, with 13 bases between. The CDR3 has 13 residues. CDR1 and CDR2 from the germline V gene are SGHVT and SQSDAQ. The CDR3 coding sequence is TGTGCCAGCAGTCAGGGGCAGGGGACTGAAGCTTTCTTT. It specifies CASSQGQGTEAFF.

The chain combines TRBV2 with TRBJ2-1; 11 bases are a match to TRBD2. This CDR3 spans 15 amino acids. Per germline, CDR1 SNHLY and CDR2 FYNNEI. J was trimmed by 3 bases and V by 8 bases; bases with no gene match: 6. This chain's CDR3 is CASGFGTSGYNEQFF. In nucleotides, the CDR3 is TGTGCCAGCGGATTCGGGACTAGCGGCTACAATGAGCAGTTCTTC.

The chain has TRBV29-1 and TRBJ2-7; 9 bases fit TRBD2. V lost 4 bases to trimming and J lost 5 bases; unmatched junction nucleotides: 6. The CDR3 covers 13 residues. CDR1 is SQVTM and CDR2 is ANQGSEA in the germline V gene. CDR3 protein: CSVGLAGLNEQYF. DNA for the CDR3: TGCAGCGTTGGGCTAGCGGGACTCAACGAGCAGTACTTC.

The chain links TRBV7-2 to TRBJ1-3; 7 nucleotides agree with TRBD1. The germline V gene has CDR1 SGHTA and CDR2 FQGNSA. The CDR3 runs 15 residues. The V and J ends lost 5 bases and 0 bases, in that order; junction bases with no gene match: 4. The CDR3, as DNA: TGTGCCAGCAGCCGGGACAGTGGCTCTGGAAACACCATATATTTT. Protein sequence: CASSRDSGSGNTIYF.

J is TRBJ2-1 and V is TRBV5-1; 7 bases match TRBD2. The CDR3 extends over 14 amino acids. The V and J ends lost 6 bases and 2 bases, in that order; junction bases with no gene match: 5. The germline CDR1 and CDR2 sequences are SGHRS and YFSETQ. The CDR3 DNA follows: TGCGCCAGCAATGGGGGGGTGGCCTACAATGAGCAGTTCTTC. Its protein product is CASNGGVAYNEQFF.

The chain links TRBV18 to TRBJ2-1, with unresolved D. The CDR3 consists of 15 residues. Per the germline V gene, CDR1 is KGHSH and CDR2 is LQKENI. V was trimmed by 6 bases and J by 7 bases, leaving 19 bases between them. CDR3 DNA sequence: TGTGCCAGCTCCCCCTGGTCCGGAGAAGCTAATGAGCAGTTCTTC. Translating gives CASSPWSGEANEQFF.

The J gene is TRBJ2-7, the V gene TRBV19, with D possibly TRBD2 on 5 matching bases. The germline CDR1 and CDR2 sequences are LNHDA and SQIVND (reference sequence). The CDR3 loop spans 14 amino acids. V lost 5 bases, J lost 2 bases, and 13 bases lay in between. This CDR3 is CASSSPGETYEQYF. CDR3 DNA: TGTGCCAGTAGTTCCCCCGGGGAGACCTACGAGCAGTACTTC.

As for this clone: Relative to the germline gene, one junction end is altered; a read error may explain this. The chain couples TRBV27 to TRBJ2-1, with TRBD2 matching 8 bases. This CDR3 contains 16 residues. The germline V gene has CDR1 MNHEY and CDR2 SMNVEV (reference sequence). The DNA of the CDR3 is TGTGCCAGCAGTCTATCGGGAGGGGCCAGTAACAATGAGCAGTTCTTC. This sequence encodes CASSLSGGASNNEQFF.

The chain links TRBV7-9 to TRBJ2-7; D may be TRBD1 (5 bases). The CDR3 spans 15 residues. Germline V gene lookup returns CDR1 SEHNR and CDR2 FQNEAQ (reference sequence). The ends were cut back, 1 base at V and 2 bases at J, with 12 bases in the middle. CDR3 in amino acids: CASSLGTIDPYEQYF. The CDR3 bases are TGTGCCAGCAGCTTAGGGACAATAGACCCCTACGAGCAGTACTTC. The variable domain in full, with the rest retrieved from reference TRBV7-9 and TRBJ2-7, is DTGVSQNPRHKITKRGQNVTFRCDPISEHNRLYWYRQTLGQGPEFLTYFQNEAQLEKSRLLSDRFSAERPKGSFSTLEIQRTEQGDSAMYLCASSLGTIDPYEQYFGPGTRLTVT.

The chain links TRBV2 to TRBJ2-2; tentative D call: TRBD2 (5 bases). The V and J ends lost 4 bases and 4 bases respectively, with 13 bases between them. The germline CDR1 and CDR2 sequences are SNHLY and FYNNEI. The CDR3 has 15 amino acids. The DNA of the CDR3 is TGTGCCAGCAGTGTGAGGGAGATCTTCACCGGGGAGCTGTTTTTT. Translating gives CASSVREIFTGELFF.

This clone was found once. This sequence joins TRBV6-5 and TRBJ2-1; 10 nucleotides line up with TRBD2. The CDR3 has 16 residues. Germline values: CDR1 MNHEY, CDR2 SVGAGI. V gave up 0 bases and J gave up 12 bases; unmatched junction bases: 11. CDR3 nucleotide sequence: TGTGCCAGCAGTTACTCGAGTGGACTAGCGGAGCCCCGGCAGTTCTTC. Translated, it gives CASSYSSGLAEPRQFF.

The gene calls are TRBV4-1 and TRBJ2-3, with 7 bases identical to TRBD1. CDR1 and CDR2 from the germline V gene are MGHRA and YSYEKL. The V segment lost 0 bases and the J segment 2 bases; nucleotides outside the gene matches: 5. CDR3 size: 16 residues. CDR3 loop: CASSQDDRVPTDTQYF. The CDR3 DNA is TGCGCCAGCAGCCAAGATGACAGGGTCCCCACAGATACGCAGTATTTT.

The rearrangement joins TRBV12-5 to TRBJ2-2, with 9 positions matching TRBD2. CDR3 length: 15 residues. Germline V CDR1 and CDR2: LGHNT, FRNRAP. With 6 bases clipped from V and 6 bases from J, the junction kept 8 bases outside the gene matches. Here the CDR3 reads CASGTGTSSAGELFF. CDR3 DNA: TGTGCTAGTGGCACCGGGACTAGCTCGGCCGGGGAGCTGTTTTTT.

The chain is built from TRBV29-1 and TRBJ1-2; no clear D gene. CDR1 and CDR2 from the germline V gene are SQVTM and ANQGSEA. The CDR3 extends over 11 amino acids. The V gene lost 2 bases and the J gene lost 7 bases, with 8 bases spanning the gap. The CDR3 sequence: CSVESQAGYTF. The CDR3 DNA is TGCAGCGTTGAAAGTCAGGCTGGCTACACCTTC.

The chain is built from TRBV15 and TRBJ1-1, with a possible D match to TRBD1 (5 bases). The germline CDR1 and CDR2 sequences are LNHNV and YYDKDF (reference sequence). The CDR3 consists of 14 residues. V dropped 7 bases and J dropped 0 bases, with 12 bases sitting between them. CDR3 nucleotide sequence: TGTGCCACCACCCCGGGACTCTTGAACACTGAAGCTTTCTTT. Amino acid sequence: CATTPGLLNTEAFF. Full variable domain (remainder filled in from reference TRBV15 and TRBJ1-1): DAMVIQNPRYQVTQFGKPVTLSCSQTLNHNVMYWYQQKSSQAPKLLFHYYDKDFNNEADTPDNFQSRRPNTSFCFLDIRSPGLGDTAMYLCATTPGLLNTEAFFGQGTRLTVV.

The rearrangement uses TRBV6-1 and TRBJ2-3, with D unclear. V gave up 2 bases and J gave up 9 bases, with 12 bases separating them. CDR3 length: 13 amino acids. Per germline, CDR1 MNHNS and CDR2 SASEGT. CDR3 bases: TGTGCCAGCAGTGAACAGGAAACAGCCACGCAGTATTTT. As protein: CASSEQETATQYF.

The chain couples TRBV2 to TRBJ2-2; a possible D gene is TRBD1 (5 bases). CDR3 size: 14 residues. The V end was cut by 6 bases, the J end by 1 base, with 9 bases between. Germline V gene lookup returns CDR1 SNHLY and CDR2 FYNNEI. The chain's CDR3 is CASSRVGNTGELFF. The CDR3 nucleotides are TGTGCCAGCAGCAGGGTAGGGAACACCGGGGAGCTGTTTTTT.

This clone has a handful of counts. This chain uses TRBV19 with TRBJ1-1; TRBD1 is a possible D gene (5 bases). Trimming took 1 base from V and 2 from J, leaving 11 bases between them. This CDR3 has 15 residues. In germline, CDR1 is LNHDA, CDR2 SQIVND (reference sequence). The CDR3 loop is CASSIVAGINTEAFF. CDR3 DNA: TGTGCCAGTAGTATAGTCGCAGGGATAAACACTGAAGCTTTCTTT.

V is TRBV4-2 and J is TRBJ1-2, with D unresolved. This CDR3 comprises 13 residues. The ends were cut back, 0 bases at V and 7 bases at J, with 9 bases in the middle. Germline V lookup: CDR1 LGHNA, CDR2 YNFKEQ. The CDR3 nucleotides are TGTGCCAGCAGCCAAGATGATTGGGCTGGCTACACCTTC. Residues: CASSQDDWAGYTF.

J is TRBJ1-3 and V is TRBV7-8, with D unresolved. Germline V gives CDR1 SGHVS, CDR2 FQNEAQ. CDR3 length: 15 amino acids. The V end was cut by 5 bases, the J end by 5 bases, with 16 bases between. The CDR3 DNA reads TGTGCCAGCAGCAAAACTCGCGGAGGTAGAAACACCATATATTTT. Its translation is CASSKTRGGRNTIYF.